The present entry profiles one TCR beta chain with its context. This sample was included in a study of blood T cell repertoires in COVID-19. Turning to the study itself: Specimens from acute and convalescent COVID-19 originated in the United States, Italy and Spain.

Measured with immunoSEQ multiplex PCR; TCRdb has only the in-frame clones, and not every one. The data hold some 100,000 clones, with more than 70% observed a single time. V lost 4 bases, J lost 7 bases, and 13 bases stayed unmatched. There are 17 residues in the CDR3. The germline V gene encodes CDR1 SGHDT and CDR2 YYEEEE. What was sequenced was peripheral blood. The TCR originated in an elderly woman with active COVID-19. The J gene is TRBJ2-6, the V gene TRBV5-6, with 8 bases that match TRBD1. The CDR3 DNA sequence: TGTGCCAGCAGCCCGAGGGGACAGGTTAGGATAGCCAACGTCCTGACTTTC. This gives the protein CASSPRGQVRIANVLTF.